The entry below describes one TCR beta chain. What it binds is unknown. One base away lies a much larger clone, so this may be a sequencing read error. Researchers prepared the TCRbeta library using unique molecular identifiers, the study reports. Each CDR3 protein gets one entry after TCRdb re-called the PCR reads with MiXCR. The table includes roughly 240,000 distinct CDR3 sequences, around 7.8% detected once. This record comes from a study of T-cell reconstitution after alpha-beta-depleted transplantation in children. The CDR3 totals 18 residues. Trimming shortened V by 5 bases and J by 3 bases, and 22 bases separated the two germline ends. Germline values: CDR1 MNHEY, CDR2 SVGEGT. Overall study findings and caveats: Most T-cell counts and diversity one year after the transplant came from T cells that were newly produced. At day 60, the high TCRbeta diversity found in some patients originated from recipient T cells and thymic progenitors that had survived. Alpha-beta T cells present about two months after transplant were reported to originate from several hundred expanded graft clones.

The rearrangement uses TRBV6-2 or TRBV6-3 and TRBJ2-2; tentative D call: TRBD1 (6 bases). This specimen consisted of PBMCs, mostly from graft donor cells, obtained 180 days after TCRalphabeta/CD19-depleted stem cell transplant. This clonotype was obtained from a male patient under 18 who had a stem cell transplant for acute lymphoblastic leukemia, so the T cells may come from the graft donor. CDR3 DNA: TGTGCCAGCAGTCACCGCCTGACGCCGACAGGTTACACCGGGGAGCTGTTTTTT. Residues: CASSHRLTPTGYTGELFF.